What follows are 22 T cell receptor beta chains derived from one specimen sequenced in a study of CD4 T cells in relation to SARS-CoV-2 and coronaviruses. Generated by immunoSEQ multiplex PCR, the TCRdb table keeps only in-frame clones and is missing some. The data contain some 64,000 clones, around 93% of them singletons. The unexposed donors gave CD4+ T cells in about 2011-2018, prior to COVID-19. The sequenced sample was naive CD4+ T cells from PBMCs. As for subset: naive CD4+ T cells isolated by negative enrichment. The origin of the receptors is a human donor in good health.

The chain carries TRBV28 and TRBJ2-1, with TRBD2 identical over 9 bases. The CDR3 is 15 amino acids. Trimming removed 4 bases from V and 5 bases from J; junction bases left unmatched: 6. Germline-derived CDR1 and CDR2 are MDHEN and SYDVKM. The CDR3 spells CASSSGTSHNNEQFF. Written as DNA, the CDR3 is TGTGCCAGCAGTTCCGGGACTAGCCACAACAATGAGCAGTTCTTC.

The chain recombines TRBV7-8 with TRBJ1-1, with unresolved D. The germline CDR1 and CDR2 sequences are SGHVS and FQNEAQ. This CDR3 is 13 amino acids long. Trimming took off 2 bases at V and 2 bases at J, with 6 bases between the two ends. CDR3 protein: CASSLRGNTEAFF. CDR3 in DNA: TGTGCCAGCAGCTTACGAGGAAACACTGAAGCTTTCTTT.

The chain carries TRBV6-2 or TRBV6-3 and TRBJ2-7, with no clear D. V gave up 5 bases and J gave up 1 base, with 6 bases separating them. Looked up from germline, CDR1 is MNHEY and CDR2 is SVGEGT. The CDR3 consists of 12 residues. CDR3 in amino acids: CASSKISYEQYF. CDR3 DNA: TGTGCCAGCAGTAAAATTTCCTACGAGCAGTACTTC.

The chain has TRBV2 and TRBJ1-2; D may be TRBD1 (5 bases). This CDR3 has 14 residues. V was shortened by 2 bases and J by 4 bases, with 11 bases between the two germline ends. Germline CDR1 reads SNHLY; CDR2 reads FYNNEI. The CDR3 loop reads CASSETGRVYGYTF. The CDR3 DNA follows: TGTGCCAGCAGTGAAACGGGCAGGGTCTATGGCTACACCTTC.

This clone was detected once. The CDR3 is CASSPPGRLSRNTIYF. CDR3 nucleotide sequence: TGTGCCAGCAGTCCTCCGGGCCGACTCTCTCGGAACACCATATATTTT. The chain links TRBV28 to TRBJ1-3, with D unresolved. V was shortened by 5 bases and J by 7 bases, with 21 bases between the two germline ends. The CDR3 is made up of 16 amino acids. CDR1 and CDR2 from the germline V gene are MDHEN and SYDVKM.

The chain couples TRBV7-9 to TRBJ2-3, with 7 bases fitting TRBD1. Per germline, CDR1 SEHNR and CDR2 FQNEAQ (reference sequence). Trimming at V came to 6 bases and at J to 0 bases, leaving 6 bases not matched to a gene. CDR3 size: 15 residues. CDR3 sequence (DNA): TGTGCCAGCAGACGTACAGGGGATAGCACAGATACGCAGTATTTT. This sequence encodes CASRRTGDSTDTQYF.

CDR3 region: CASSLDREKLFF. The CDR3 DNA reads as TGTGCCAGCAGCTTAGACCGGGAAAAACTGTTTTTT. V is TRBV7-9 and J is TRBJ1-4; D call uncertain. Germline assignment: CDR1 SEHNR and CDR2 FQNEAQ (reference sequence). The V gene lost 1 base and the J gene lost 8 bases, with 5 bases spanning the gap. The CDR3 is 12 amino acids.

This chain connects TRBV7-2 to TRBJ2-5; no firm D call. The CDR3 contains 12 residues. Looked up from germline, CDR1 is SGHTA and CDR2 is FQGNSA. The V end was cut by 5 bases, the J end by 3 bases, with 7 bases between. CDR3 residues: CASSPSKETQYF. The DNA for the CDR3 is TGTGCCAGCAGCCCCAGCAAAGAGACCCAGTACTTC. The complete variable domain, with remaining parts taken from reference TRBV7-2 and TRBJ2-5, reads GAGVSQSPSNKVTEKGKDVELRCDPISGHTALYWYRQSLGQGLEFLIYFQGNSAPDKSGLPSDRFSAERTGGSVSTLTIQRTQQEDSAVYLCASSPSKETQYFGPGTRLLVL.

In DNA, the CDR3 is TGTGCCAGCAGCTGGGACAGGGATTACGAGCAGTACTTC. Its translation: CASSWDRDYEQYF. The chain has TRBV7-3 and TRBJ2-7; TRBD1 agrees at 9 bases. Germline V gives CDR1 SGHTA, CDR2 FQGTGA. V lost 4 bases, J lost 4 bases, and 2 bases stayed unmatched. The CDR3 loop spans 13 amino acids.

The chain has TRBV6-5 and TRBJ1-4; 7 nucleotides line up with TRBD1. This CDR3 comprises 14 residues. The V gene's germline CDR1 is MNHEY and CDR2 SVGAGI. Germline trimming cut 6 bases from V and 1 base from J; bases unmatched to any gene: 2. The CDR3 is CASRNRGTNEKLFF. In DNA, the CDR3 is TGTGCCAGCAGGAACAGGGGAACTAATGAAAAACTGTTTTTT.

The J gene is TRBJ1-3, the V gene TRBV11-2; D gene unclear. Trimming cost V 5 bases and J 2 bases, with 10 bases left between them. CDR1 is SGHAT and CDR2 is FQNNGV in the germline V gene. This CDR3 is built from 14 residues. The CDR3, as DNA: TGTGCCAGCAGCATGTCCCGGGCTGGAAACACCATATATTTT. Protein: CASSMSRAGNTIYF.

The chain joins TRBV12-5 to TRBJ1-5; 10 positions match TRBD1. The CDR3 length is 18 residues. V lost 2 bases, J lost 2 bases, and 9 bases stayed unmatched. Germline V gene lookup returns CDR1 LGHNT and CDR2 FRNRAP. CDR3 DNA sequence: TGTGCTAGTGGTTTGACCCCGGACAGGGGGGAAGGCAATCAGCCCCAGCATTTT. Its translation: CASGLTPDRGEGNQPQHF.

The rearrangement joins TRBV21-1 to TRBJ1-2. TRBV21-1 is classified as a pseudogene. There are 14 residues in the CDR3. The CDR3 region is CASSKEEGPLGYTF. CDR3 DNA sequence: TGTGCCAGCAGCAAGGAAGAAGGACCTCTTGGCTACACCTTC.

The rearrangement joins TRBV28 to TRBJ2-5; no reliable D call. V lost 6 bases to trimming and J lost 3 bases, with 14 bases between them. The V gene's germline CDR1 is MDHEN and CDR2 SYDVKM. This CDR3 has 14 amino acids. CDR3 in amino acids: CASSNGGTEETQYF. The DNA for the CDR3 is TGTGCCAGCAGCAATGGCGGCACAGAAGAGACCCAGTACTTC.

CDR3 protein: CASSESPGVWRAQETQYF. The CDR3 region has the DNA TGCGCCAGCAGCGAAAGCCCTGGGGTCTGGAGGGCCCAAGAGACCCAGTACTTC. The chain uses TRBV4-1 and TRBJ2-5; a possible D gene is TRBD2 (6 bases). CDR1 is MGHRA and CDR2 is YSYEKL in the germline V gene. The CDR3 has 18 amino acids. Trimming shortened V by 5 bases and J by 1 base, and 23 bases separated the two germline ends.

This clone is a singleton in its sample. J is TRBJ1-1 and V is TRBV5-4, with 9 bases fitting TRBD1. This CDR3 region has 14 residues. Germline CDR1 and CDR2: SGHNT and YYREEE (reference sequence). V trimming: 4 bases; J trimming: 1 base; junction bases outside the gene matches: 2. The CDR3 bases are TGTGCCAGCAGCCCGGGACAGGGGAACACTGAAGCTTTCTTT. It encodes CASSPGQGNTEAFF.

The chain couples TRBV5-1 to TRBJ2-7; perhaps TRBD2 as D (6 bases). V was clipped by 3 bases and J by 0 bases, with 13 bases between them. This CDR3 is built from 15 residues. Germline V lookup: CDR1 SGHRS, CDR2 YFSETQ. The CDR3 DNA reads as TGCGCCAGCAGCTCGCCGGGAGACAACTCCTACGAGCAGTACTTC. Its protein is CASSSPGDNSYEQYF.

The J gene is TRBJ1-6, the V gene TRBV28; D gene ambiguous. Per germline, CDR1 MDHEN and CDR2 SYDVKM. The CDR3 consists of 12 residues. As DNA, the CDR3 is TGTGCGCTCCGCTCCTATAATTCACCCCTCCACTTT. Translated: CALRSYNSPLHF.

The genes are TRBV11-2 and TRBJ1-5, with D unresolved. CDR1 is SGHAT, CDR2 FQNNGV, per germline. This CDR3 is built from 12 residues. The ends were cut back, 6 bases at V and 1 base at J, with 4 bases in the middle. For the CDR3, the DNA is TGTGCCAGCAGTGGAAGCAATCAGCCCCAGCATTTT. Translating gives CASSGSNQPQHF.

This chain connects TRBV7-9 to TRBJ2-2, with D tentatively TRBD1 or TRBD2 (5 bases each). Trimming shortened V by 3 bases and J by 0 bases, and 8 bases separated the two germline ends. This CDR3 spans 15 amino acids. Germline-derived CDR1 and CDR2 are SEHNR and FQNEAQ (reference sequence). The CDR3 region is CASSLVGPNTGELFF. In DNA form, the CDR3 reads TGTGCCAGCAGCTTGGTGGGACCGAACACCGGGGAGCTGTTTTTT.

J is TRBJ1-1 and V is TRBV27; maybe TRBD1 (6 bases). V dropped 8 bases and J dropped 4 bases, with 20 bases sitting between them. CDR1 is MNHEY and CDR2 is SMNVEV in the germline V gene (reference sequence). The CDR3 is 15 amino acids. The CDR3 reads CASSTQGPLSTEAFF. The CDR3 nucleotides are TGTGCCAGCTCGACACAGGGCCCCCTGAGCACTGAAGCTTTCTTT.

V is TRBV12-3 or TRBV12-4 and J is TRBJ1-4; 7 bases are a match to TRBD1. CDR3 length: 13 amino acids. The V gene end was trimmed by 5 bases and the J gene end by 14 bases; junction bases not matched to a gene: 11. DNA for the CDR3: TGTGCCAGCAGTATGGCCTCAGGGGGAGCGCTGTTTTTT. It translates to CASSMASGGALFF.